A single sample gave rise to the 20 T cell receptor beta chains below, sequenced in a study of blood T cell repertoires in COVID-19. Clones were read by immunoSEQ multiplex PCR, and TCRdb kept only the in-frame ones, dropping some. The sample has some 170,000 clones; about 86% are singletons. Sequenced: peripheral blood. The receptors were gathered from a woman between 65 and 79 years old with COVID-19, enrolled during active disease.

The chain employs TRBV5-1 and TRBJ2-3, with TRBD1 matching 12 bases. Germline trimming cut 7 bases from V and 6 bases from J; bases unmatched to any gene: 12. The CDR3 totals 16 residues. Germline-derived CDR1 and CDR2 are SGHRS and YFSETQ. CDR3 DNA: TGCGCCAGCGGATCGTCCGGGACAGGGGGCCTTGATACGCAGTATTTT. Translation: CASGSSGTGGLDTQYF.

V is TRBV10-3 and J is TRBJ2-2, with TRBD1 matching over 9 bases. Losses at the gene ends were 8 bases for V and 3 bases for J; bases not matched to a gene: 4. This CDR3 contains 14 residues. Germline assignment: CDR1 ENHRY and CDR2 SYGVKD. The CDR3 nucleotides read TGTGCCATCTTGCGGGACAGGGACACCGGGGAGCTGTTTTTT. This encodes CAILRDRDTGELFF.

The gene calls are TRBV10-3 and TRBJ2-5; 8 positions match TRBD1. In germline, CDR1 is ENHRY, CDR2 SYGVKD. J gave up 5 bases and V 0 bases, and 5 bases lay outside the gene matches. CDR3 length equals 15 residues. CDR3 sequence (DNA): TGTGCCATCAGTGAGTCCAGGGGGCAGAAGGAGACCCAGTACTTC. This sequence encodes CAISESRGQKETQYF.

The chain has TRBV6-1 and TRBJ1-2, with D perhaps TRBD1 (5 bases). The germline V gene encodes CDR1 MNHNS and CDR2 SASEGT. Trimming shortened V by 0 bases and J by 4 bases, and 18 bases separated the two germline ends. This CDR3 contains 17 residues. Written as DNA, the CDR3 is TGTGCCAGCAGTGAAGCCAGATGGGGGGAGGGTGGCTATGGCTACACCTTC. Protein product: CASSEARWGEGGYGYTF.

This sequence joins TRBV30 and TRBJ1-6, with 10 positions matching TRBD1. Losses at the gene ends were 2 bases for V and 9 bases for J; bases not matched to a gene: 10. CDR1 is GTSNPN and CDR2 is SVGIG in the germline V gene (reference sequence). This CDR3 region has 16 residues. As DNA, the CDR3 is TGTGCCTGGAGTCCTTCCGGGACAGGGGATTCTTCACCCCTCCACTTT. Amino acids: CAWSPSGTGDSSPLHF.

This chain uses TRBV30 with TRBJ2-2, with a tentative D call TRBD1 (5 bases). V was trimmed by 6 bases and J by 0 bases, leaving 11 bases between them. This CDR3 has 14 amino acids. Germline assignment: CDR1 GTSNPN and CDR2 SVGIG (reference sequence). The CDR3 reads CACRQNANTGELFF. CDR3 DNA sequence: TGTGCCTGTCGACAGAACGCGAACACCGGGGAGCTGTTTTTT.

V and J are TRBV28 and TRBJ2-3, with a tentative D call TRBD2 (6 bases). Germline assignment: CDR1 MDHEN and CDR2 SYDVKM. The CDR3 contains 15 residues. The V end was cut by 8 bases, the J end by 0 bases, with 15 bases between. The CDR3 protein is CASGPPGLSTDTQYF. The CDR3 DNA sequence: TGTGCCAGCGGGCCCCCGGGACTCAGCACAGATACGCAGTATTTT.

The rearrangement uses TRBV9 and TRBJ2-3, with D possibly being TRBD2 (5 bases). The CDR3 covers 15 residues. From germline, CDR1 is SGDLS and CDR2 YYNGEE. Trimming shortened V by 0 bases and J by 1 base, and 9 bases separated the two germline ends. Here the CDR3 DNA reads TGTGCCAGCAGCGTAGCCGGAGGAGGCACAGATACGCAGTATTTT. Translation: CASSVAGGGTDTQYF. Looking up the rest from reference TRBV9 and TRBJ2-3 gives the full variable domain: DSGVTQTPKHLITATGQRVTLRCSPRSGDLSVYWYQQSLDQGLQFLIQYYNGEERAKGNILERFSAQQFPDLHSELNLSSLELGDSALYFCASSVAGGGTDTQYFGPGTRLTVL.

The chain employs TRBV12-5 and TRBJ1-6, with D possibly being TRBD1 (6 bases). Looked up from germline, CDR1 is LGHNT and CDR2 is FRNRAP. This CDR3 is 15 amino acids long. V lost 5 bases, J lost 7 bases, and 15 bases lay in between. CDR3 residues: CASGPTNTGNSPLHF. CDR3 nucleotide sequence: TGTGCTAGTGGTCCGACAAACACAGGGAATTCACCCCTCCACTTT.

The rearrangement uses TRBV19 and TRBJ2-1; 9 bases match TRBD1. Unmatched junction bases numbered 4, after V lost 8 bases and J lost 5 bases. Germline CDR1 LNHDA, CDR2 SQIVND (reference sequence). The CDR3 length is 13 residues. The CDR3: CASGQGIDNEQFF. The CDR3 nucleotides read TGTGCCAGTGGACAGGGGATCGACAATGAGCAGTTCTTC.

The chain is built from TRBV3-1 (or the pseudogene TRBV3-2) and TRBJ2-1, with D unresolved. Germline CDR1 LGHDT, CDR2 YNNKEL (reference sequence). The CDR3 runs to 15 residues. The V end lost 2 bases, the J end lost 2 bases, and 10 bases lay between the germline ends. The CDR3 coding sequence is TGTGCCAGCAGCCAAACTCTAGAGACCTACAATGAGCAGTTCTTC. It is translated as CASSQTLETYNEQFF.

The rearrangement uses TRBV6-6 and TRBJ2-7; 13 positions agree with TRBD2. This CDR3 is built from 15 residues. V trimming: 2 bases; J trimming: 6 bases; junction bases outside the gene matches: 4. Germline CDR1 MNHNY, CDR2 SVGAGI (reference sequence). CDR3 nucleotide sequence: TGTGCCAGCAGTTACGGACTAGCGGGAGAACTCGAGCAGTACTTC. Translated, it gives CASSYGLAGELEQYF.

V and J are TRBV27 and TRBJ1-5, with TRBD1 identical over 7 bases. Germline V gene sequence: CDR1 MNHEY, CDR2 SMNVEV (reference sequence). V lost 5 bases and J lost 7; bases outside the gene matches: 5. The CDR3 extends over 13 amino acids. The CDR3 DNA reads TGTGCCAGCAGTGAGGACAGGTCCCAGCCCCAGCATTTT. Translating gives CASSEDRSQPQHF.

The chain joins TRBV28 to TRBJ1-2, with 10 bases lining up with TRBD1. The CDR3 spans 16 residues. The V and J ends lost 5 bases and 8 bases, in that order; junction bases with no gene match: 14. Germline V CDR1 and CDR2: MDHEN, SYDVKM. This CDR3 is CASSRQGAGQSRGYTF. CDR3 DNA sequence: TGTGCCAGCAGTAGACAGGGGGCGGGTCAAAGTAGGGGCTACACCTTC.

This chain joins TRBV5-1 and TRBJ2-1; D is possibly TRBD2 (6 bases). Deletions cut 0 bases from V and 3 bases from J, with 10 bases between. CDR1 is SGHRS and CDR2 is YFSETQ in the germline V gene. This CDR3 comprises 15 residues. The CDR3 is CASSLAGGDYNEQFF. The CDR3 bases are TGCGCCAGCAGCTTGGCCGGGGGAGACTACAATGAGCAGTTCTTC. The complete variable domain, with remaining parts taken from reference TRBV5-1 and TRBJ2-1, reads KAGVTQTPRYLIKTRGQQVTLSCSPISGHRSVSWYQQTPGQGLQFLFEYFSETQRNKGNFPGRFSGRQFSNSRSEMNVSTLELGDSALYLCASSLAGGDYNEQFFGPGTRLTVL.

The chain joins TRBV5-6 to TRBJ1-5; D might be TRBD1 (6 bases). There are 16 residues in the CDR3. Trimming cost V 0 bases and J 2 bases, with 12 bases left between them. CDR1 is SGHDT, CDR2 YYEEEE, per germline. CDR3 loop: CASSLGQGRRNQPQHF. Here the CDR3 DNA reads TGTGCCAGCAGCTTGGGGCAGGGGCGACGCAATCAGCCCCAGCATTTT.

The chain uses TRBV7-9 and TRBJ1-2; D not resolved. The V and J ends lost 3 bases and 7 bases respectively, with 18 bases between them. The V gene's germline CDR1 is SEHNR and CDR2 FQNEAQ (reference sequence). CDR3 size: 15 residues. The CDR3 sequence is CASSFFSSGRTGYTF. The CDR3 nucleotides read TGTGCCAGCAGCTTTTTCTCTTCGGGGAGGACTGGCTACACCTTC.

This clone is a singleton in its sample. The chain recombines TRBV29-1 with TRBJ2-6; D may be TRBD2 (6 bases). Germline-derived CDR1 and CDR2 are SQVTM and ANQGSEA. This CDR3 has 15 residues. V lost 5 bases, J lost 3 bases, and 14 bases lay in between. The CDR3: CSVIGGDNGANVLTF. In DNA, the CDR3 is TGCAGCGTTATCGGGGGAGACAATGGGGCCAACGTCCTGACTTTC.

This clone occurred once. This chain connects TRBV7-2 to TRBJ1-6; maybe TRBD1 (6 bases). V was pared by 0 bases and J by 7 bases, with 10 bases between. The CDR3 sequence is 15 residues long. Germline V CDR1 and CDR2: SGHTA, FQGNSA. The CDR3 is CASSLAGQNNSPLHF. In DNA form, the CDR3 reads TGTGCCAGCAGCTTAGCAGGACAGAACAATTCACCCCTCCACTTT.

Written as DNA, the CDR3 is TGTGCCAGCAGTTCGGGACTGGAAAAACTGTTTTTT. It encodes CASSSGLEKLFF. The chain combines TRBV28 with TRBJ1-4; D is possibly TRBD1 (5 bases). The CDR3 has 12 amino acids. V was cut by 4 bases and J by 8 bases, with 8 bases left in between. The V gene's germline CDR1 is MDHEN and CDR2 SYDVKM.